The T cell receptor (beta chain) described here comes from a study of CD8 T cells in ankylosing spondylitis. Overall study results and limits: One TCR beta motif, made up of eight or nine highly homologous variants, appeared characteristic of ankylosing spondylitis blood. Past research had described some motif variants in reactive arthritis synovial fluid and blood. A CD8+ phenotype characterized the disease-linked clones, which were relatively rare in peripheral blood.

V was pared by 7 bases and J by 2 bases, with 11 bases between. The CDR3 is made up of 14 amino acids. TCRdb fed the 5' RACE reads into MiXCR, producing one record per CDR3 protein. The sample has about 330,000 distinct CDR3 sequences, 7.5% to 9% seen once. Remarks on this clonotype: Its antigen is not identified.

The rearrangement uses TRBV12-3 or TRBV12-4 and TRBJ2-2; no definite D call. This TCR was sampled from a male donor with ankylosing spondylitis. Material: blood, either unsorted or a sorted T cell fraction (not recorded which). CDR3 in amino acids: CASIKGFNTGELFF. As DNA, the CDR3 is TGTGCCAGCATTAAGGGATTTAACACCGGGGAGCTGTTTTTT.